Presented here are 31 T cell receptor beta chains from one specimen sequenced in a study of cytomegalovirus exposure and HLA in healthy donors. PCR primers comprised 60 Vbeta and 13 Jbeta primers. Assay: immunoSEQ multiplex PCR; the TCRdb copy retains only in-frame clones and omits some. The sample comprises about 160,000 clones, about 82% of which are singletons, and approximately 7% rests with the top ten. Sequencing used PBMCs. The origin of the receptors is a woman in her twenties or thirties in good health and CMV-seropositive.

The chain recombines TRBV29-1 with TRBJ1-3, with D hard to call. The length of the CDR3 is 15 residues. The V gene lost 1 base and the J gene lost 0 bases, with 10 bases spanning the gap. Germline V CDR1 and CDR2: SQVTM, ANQGSEA. The DNA for the CDR3 is TGCAGCGTTGAAGGACTCGGCGTCTCTGGAAACACCATATATTTT. Its protein product is CSVEGLGVSGNTIYF. Full variable domain (outside the CDR3, taken from reference TRBV29-1 and TRBJ1-3): SAVISQKPSRDICQRGTSLTIQCQVDSQVTMMFWYRQQPGQSLTLIATANQGSEATYESGFVIDKFPISRPNLTFSTLTVSNMSPEDSSIYLCSVEGLGVSGNTIYFGEGSWLTVV.

V is TRBV2 and J is TRBJ2-1; possibly TRBD1 for D (7 bases). CDR1 SNHLY and CDR2 FYNNEI come from the germline V gene. V was pared by 6 bases and J by 5 bases, with 17 bases between. This CDR3 spans 15 amino acids. Written as DNA, the CDR3 is TGTGCCAGCAGGGAAAAGGGCAGGGGGGACAATGAGCAGTTCTTC. Translation gives CASREKGRGDNEQFF.

V is TRBV5-4 and J is TRBJ1-2; perhaps TRBD1 as D (5 bases). Germline V gives CDR1 SGHNT, CDR2 YYREEE (reference sequence). CDR3 length: 11 amino acids. Trimming took 7 bases from V and 4 from J, leaving 8 bases between them. This chain's CDR3 is CASQDSYGYTF. The CDR3 DNA follows: TGTGCCAGCCAAGACAGCTATGGCTACACCTTC.

The chain employs TRBV19 and TRBJ1-1; 12 positions agree with TRBD1. The CDR3 runs to 17 residues. CDR1 is LNHDA and CDR2 is SQIVND in the germline V gene (reference sequence). Trimming took 4 bases from V and 0 from J; bases not matched to a gene: 6. The CDR3 nucleotides are TGTGCCAGTAGTAACCGGGACAGGGGGCGGGTGAACACTGAAGCTTTCTTT. Its protein is CASSNRDRGRVNTEAFF.

The gene calls are TRBV2 and TRBJ2-3, with 10 positions matching TRBD2. Germline V gene data show CDR1 as SNHLY and CDR2 as FYNNEI. The CDR3 extends over 15 amino acids. V trimming: 6 bases; J trimming: 2 bases; junction bases outside the gene matches: 5. As DNA, the CDR3 is TGTGCCAGCAGGCCGGGACTAGCGTACACAGATACGCAGTATTTT. This encodes CASRPGLAYTDTQYF. Drawing the rest from reference TRBV2 and TRBJ2-3, the complete variable domain is EPEVTQTPSHQVTQMGQEVILRCVPISNHLYFYWYRQILGQKVEFLVSFYNNEISEKSEIFDDQFSVERPDGSNFTLKIRSTKLEDSAMYFCASRPGLAYTDTQYFGPGTRLTVL.

V gene TRBV9 combines with J gene TRBJ1-1, with 7 bases fitting TRBD1. V shed 4 bases and J 3 bases; nucleotides not matched to a gene: 3. The CDR3 length is 13 residues. Germline CDR1 SGDLS, CDR2 YYNGEE. In DNA, the CDR3 is TGTGCCAGCAGCAGGGGGCCAGACACTGAAGCTTTCTTT. It specifies CASSRGPDTEAFF.

The chain is built from TRBV9 and TRBJ2-3; 7 nucleotides line up with TRBD2. Losses at the gene ends were 1 base for V and 2 bases for J; bases not matched to a gene: 7. This CDR3 comprises 16 residues. Looked up from germline, CDR1 is SGDLS and CDR2 is YYNGEE. CDR3 nucleotides: TGTGCCAGCAGCGTACCAGCGGGGAGTCACACAGATACGCAGTATTTT. Its translation is CASSVPAGSHTDTQYF.

This chain links TRBV4-1 with TRBJ1-2; 8 bases match TRBD1. The CDR3 extends over 15 amino acids. Unmatched junction bases numbered 8, after V lost 4 bases and J lost 4 bases. Germline CDR1 MGHRA, CDR2 YSYEKL. The CDR3 DNA sequence: TGCGCCAGCAGCCTTCCAGGGGGCGAGGGCTATGGCTACACCTTC. As protein: CASSLPGGEGYGYTF.

The chain couples TRBV5-1 to TRBJ2-5, with 7 bases matching TRBD1. CDR1 and CDR2 from the germline V gene are SGHRS and YFSETQ. The length of the CDR3 is 14 residues. After removal of 2 bases from V and 5 bases from J, the junction contained 6 bases not matched to a gene. CDR3 sequence reads: CASSLYRGGETQYF. For the CDR3, the DNA is TGCGCCAGCAGCTTATACAGGGGTGGGGAGACCCAGTACTTC.

The chain carries TRBV5-1 and TRBJ1-5, with D possibly TRBD1 on 6 matching bases. Germline-derived CDR1 and CDR2 are SGHRS and YFSETQ. With 5 bases removed from V and 4 bases from J, the gap between germline ends came to 10 bases. The CDR3 has 13 residues. CDR3 DNA: TGCGCCAGCAGATCCGGGACAAATCAGCCCCAGCATTTT. Translated, it gives CASRSGTNQPQHF.

This chain joins TRBV6-1 and TRBJ1-2; D remains unclear. Germline assignment: CDR1 MNHNS and CDR2 SASEGT. This CDR3 has 10 residues. V was trimmed by 5 bases and J by 8 bases, leaving 6 bases between them. The CDR3 here is CASSLLGYTF. CDR3 nucleotides: TGTGCCAGCAGTCTCTTAGGCTACACCTTC.

The chain joins TRBV5-5 to TRBJ2-7; weak D call: TRBD1 (5 bases). Trimming removed 2 bases from V and 4 bases from J, with 16 bases in between. Germline CDR1 and CDR2: SGHKS and YYEKEE (reference sequence). The length of the CDR3 is 15 residues. The CDR3 nucleotides are TGTGCCAGCAGCTTAGGGGCCCTCCTGGGGTACGAGCAGTACTTC. It specifies CASSLGALLGYEQYF.

The rearrangement links TRBV6-6 to TRBJ1-1; D gene unclear. Germline V lookup: CDR1 MNHNY, CDR2 SVGAGI (reference sequence). The V and J ends lost 4 bases and 1 base respectively, with 10 bases between them. CDR3 length: 14 amino acids. CDR3 nucleotide sequence: TGTGCCAGCAGTTTATCCGAGGGGAACACTGAAGCTTTCTTT. It specifies CASSLSEGNTEAFF.

This clone showed up just once. The chain uses TRBV5-1 and TRBJ1-4, with a tentative D call TRBD1 (6 bases). Germline CDR1 SGHRS, CDR2 YFSETQ. CDR3 size: 14 residues. With 1 base removed from V and 6 bases from J, the gap between germline ends came to 10 bases. CDR3: CASSLTGKDEKLFF. The CDR3 coding sequence is TGCGCCAGCAGCTTGACAGGGAAGGATGAAAAACTGTTTTTT.

This clone was seen only a few times. The rearrangement links TRBV7-9 to TRBJ1-1; D unclear. CDR1 is SEHNR, CDR2 FQNEAQ, per germline (reference sequence). The CDR3 runs 12 residues. V was pared by 5 bases and J by 1 base, with 5 bases between. Written as DNA, the CDR3 is TGTGCCAGCAGCCGACAGAACACTGAAGCTTTCTTT. Residues: CASSRQNTEAFF.

V gene TRBV5-1 combines with J gene TRBJ2-5; D is perhaps TRBD1 (7 bases). V shed 5 bases and J shed 3 bases, with 17 bases lying between them. The CDR3 covers 15 residues. Germline V gene data show CDR1 as SGHRS and CDR2 as YFSETQ. CDR3 sequence: CASRQTGWEEETQYF. For the CDR3, the DNA is TGCGCCAGCAGACAGACAGGGTGGGAGGAAGAGACCCAGTACTTC.

As regards this clone: Other DNA sequences from this sample encode an identical CDR3 as well. The chain is built from TRBV6-1 and TRBJ1-2; 7 nucleotides align to TRBD1. Germline V gene lookup returns CDR1 MNHNS and CDR2 SASEGT. The CDR3 covers 13 residues. After removal of 6 bases from V and 4 bases from J, the junction contained 5 bases not matched to a gene. The CDR3, as DNA: TGTGCCAGCAGACCGGGACAGCTCTATGGCTACACCTTC. This encodes CASRPGQLYGYTF.

The chain recombines TRBV5-1 with TRBJ2-7; TRBD2 matches 9 bases. J lost 2 bases, V lost 6 bases, and 6 bases had no gene match. The CDR3 runs 14 residues. The germline V gene encodes CDR1 SGHRS and CDR2 YFSETQ. CDR3 DNA sequence: TGCGCCAGCACACTGACTAGCGGAACCTACGAGCAGTACTTC. It encodes CASTLTSGTYEQYF.

Comments on this clone: Because the CDR3 is missing its conserved closing phenylalanine or tryptophan, this is likely a read error. The DNA is left out, because the CDR3 cannot be placed on it with certainty; the CDR3 is given as TCRdb lists it. This chain links TRBV7-9 with TRBJ2-4; the listed D gene, TRBD2, was not tested against the DNA. Germline CDR1 is SEHNR and CDR2 is FQNEAQ (reference sequence). The CDR3 totals 12 residues, both ends included. The CDR3 sequence is CASSSERRGLRV.

The rearrangement links TRBV19 to TRBJ1-5, with TRBD1 matching over 8 bases. Germline V CDR1 and CDR2: LNHDA, SQIVND (reference sequence). The trim removed 6 bases at V and 5 bases at J, leaving 9 bases unmatched. The CDR3 is made up of 15 amino acids. The CDR3 loop reads CASRKGTGFYQPQHF. The CDR3 nucleotides read TGTGCCAGTAGGAAGGGGACAGGTTTTTATCAGCCCCAGCATTTT.

The chain links TRBV11-2 to TRBJ1-3; 7 nucleotides agree with TRBD1. This CDR3 comprises 14 residues. Germline V gene data show CDR1 as SGHAT and CDR2 as FQNNGV. Losses at the gene ends were 3 bases for V and 4 bases for J; bases not matched to a gene: 3. DNA for the CDR3: TGTGCCAGCAGCTTCCCAGGGGGAGGAAACACCATATATTTT. Encoded protein: CASSFPGGGNTIYF.

For the CDR3, the DNA is TGTGCCAGCAGTTTGGGGATTAATGCGGGGGGGCGCACAGATACGCAGTATTTT. This codes for CASSLGINAGGRTDTQYF. This chain uses TRBV28 with TRBJ2-3; 9 bases align to TRBD2. The CDR3 spans 18 residues. V lost 3 bases and J lost 1; bases outside the gene matches: 11. Germline V gene data show CDR1 as MDHEN and CDR2 as SYDVKM. Drawing the rest from reference TRBV28 and TRBJ2-3, the complete variable domain is DVKVTQSSRYLVKRTGEKVFLECVQDMDHENMFWYRQDPGLGLRLIYFSYDVKMKEKGDIPEGYSVSREKKERFSLILESASTNQTSMYLCASSLGINAGGRTDTQYFGPGTRLTVL.

The chain is built from TRBV6-5 and TRBJ2-2; the D is unclear. Germline V lookup: CDR1 MNHEY, CDR2 SVGAGI. V was cut by 4 bases and J by 1 base, with 7 bases left in between. The CDR3 totals 14 residues. CDR3 sequence (DNA): TGTGCCAGCAGTTTGGAGTGGAACACCGGGGAGCTGTTTTTT. Residues: CASSLEWNTGELFF.

This rearrangement joins TRBV6-5 to TRBJ1-6; 9 bases fit TRBD1. The V and J ends lost 6 bases and 6 bases, in that order; junction bases with no gene match: 6. CDR1 and CDR2 (germline): MNHEY, SVGAGI. The CDR3 length is 15 residues. The DNA for the CDR3 is TGTGCCAGCAGACCCGGGACAGGGATTAATTCACCCCTCCACTTT. This codes for CASRPGTGINSPLHF.

This clone came up a few times. The chain joins TRBV28 to TRBJ1-2; D is possibly TRBD1 (6 bases). CDR3 length: 17 amino acids. Per the germline V gene, CDR1 is MDHEN and CDR2 is SYDVKM. The V gene lost 2 bases and the J gene lost 3 bases, with 19 bases spanning the gap. CDR3 nucleotide sequence: TGTGCCAGCAGTTTAGGGTTGGGGGGAGGGGGGGACTATGGCTACACCTTC. Its translation is CASSLGLGGGGDYGYTF.

This chain connects TRBV27 to TRBJ1-3; 9 bases agree with TRBD1. In germline, CDR1 is MNHEY, CDR2 SMNVEV (reference sequence). Losses at the gene ends were 6 bases for V and 2 bases for J; bases not matched to a gene: 5. This CDR3 has 15 amino acids. CDR3 amino acids: CASRTGGAAGNTIYF. CDR3 coding DNA: TGTGCCAGCAGAACAGGGGGCGCTGCTGGAAACACCATATATTTT.

The genes are TRBV30 and TRBJ1-2, with 11 bases aligning to TRBD1. The V gene's germline CDR1 is GTSNPN and CDR2 SVGIG (reference sequence). Trimming cost V 2 bases and J 1 base; bases outside gene matches: 9. The length of the CDR3 is 17 residues. In DNA form, the CDR3 reads TGTGCCTGGAGTCCGAAGGGACAGGGGGGCCTTAACTATGGCTACACCTTC. Protein product: CAWSPKGQGGLNYGYTF. Filled out from reference TRBV30 and TRBJ1-2, the complete variable domain reads SQTIHQWPATLVQPVGSPLSLECTVEGTSNPNLYWYRQAAGRGLQLLFYSVGIGQISSEVPQNLSASRPQDRQFILSSKKLLLSDSGFYLCAWSPKGQGGLNYGYTFGSGTRLTVV.

The chain combines TRBV19 with TRBJ1-1; no clear D. Trimming cost V 3 bases and J 4 bases, with 9 bases left between them. Germline V gene lookup returns CDR1 LNHDA and CDR2 SQIVND (reference sequence). This CDR3 is 13 amino acids long. The CDR3 DNA follows: TGTGCCAGTAGTATGGCCTTGGCCACTGAAGCTTTCTTT. It yields the protein CASSMALATEAFF.

J is TRBJ2-1 and V is TRBV13; 7 bases line up with TRBD1. V was pared by 5 bases and J by 7 bases, with 5 bases of the junction left unmatched. In germline, CDR1 is PRHDT, CDR2 FYEKMQ (reference sequence). The CDR3 runs 13 residues. CDR3 coding DNA: TGTGCCAGCAGCCAGGACAGGAGGAATGAGCAGTTCTTC. It translates to CASSQDRRNEQFF.

The J gene is TRBJ1-3, the V gene TRBV2; 7 nucleotides align to TRBD1. Germline assignment: CDR1 SNHLY and CDR2 FYNNEI. Trimming took 6 bases from V and 4 from J; bases not matched to a gene: 6. The CDR3 runs 14 residues. The CDR3 loop reads CASRATGAGNTIYF. Here the CDR3 DNA reads TGTGCCAGCAGGGCTACAGGGGCGGGAAACACCATATATTTT. The entire variable domain, with the rest obtained from reference TRBV2 and TRBJ1-3, is as follows: EPEVTQTPSHQVTQMGQEVILRCVPISNHLYFYWYRQILGQKVEFLVSFYNNEISEKSEIFDDQFSVERPDGSNFTLKIRSTKLEDSAMYFCASRATGAGNTIYFGEGSWLTVV.

The chain carries TRBV18 and TRBJ2-5; D call uncertain. Germline V CDR1 and CDR2: KGHSH, LQKENI. The CDR3 totals 14 residues. The V and J ends lost 5 bases and 2 bases respectively, with 12 bases between them. The CDR3 coding sequence is TGTGCCAGCTCATTAATGTACAGTCAAGAGACCCAGTACTTC. Its translation is CASSLMYSQETQYF.